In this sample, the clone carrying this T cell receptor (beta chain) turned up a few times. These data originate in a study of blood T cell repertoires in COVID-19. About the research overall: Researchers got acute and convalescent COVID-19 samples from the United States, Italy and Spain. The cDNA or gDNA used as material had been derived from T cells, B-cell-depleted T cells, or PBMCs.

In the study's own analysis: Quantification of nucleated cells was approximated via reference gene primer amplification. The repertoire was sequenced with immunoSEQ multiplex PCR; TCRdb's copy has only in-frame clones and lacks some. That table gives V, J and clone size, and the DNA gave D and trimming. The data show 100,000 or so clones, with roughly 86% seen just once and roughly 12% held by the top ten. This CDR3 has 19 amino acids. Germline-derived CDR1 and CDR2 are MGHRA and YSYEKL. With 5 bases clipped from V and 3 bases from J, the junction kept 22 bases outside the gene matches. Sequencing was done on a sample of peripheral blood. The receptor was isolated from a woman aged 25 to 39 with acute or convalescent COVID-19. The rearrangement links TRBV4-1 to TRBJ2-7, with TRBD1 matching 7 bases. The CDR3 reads CASSYRQSGDRGGYYEQYF. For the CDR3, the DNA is TGCGCCAGCAGCTACCGACAGTCAGGGGATCGAGGGGGCTACTACGAGCAGTACTTC.